This is a list of T cell receptor beta chains from one sample in a study of T cell repertoires in cytomegalovirus infection. TCRdb reprocessed the reads via MiXCR and lists one record per CDR3 protein. The sample has 250,000 to 300,000 distinct CDR3 sequences, about 23% seen once. The sequenced material came from PBMCs. These receptors were taken from a human donor in good health (CMV status not recorded). Some clones in this sample may be carry-over from other donors' samples. Both conserved end residues are part of each CDR3. The D gene is left open where the match is weak. Clone size is shown for a subset of rows, as once, few, many or a class of expanded clone.

d_call	v_call	j_call	clone_size	cdr3_aa	cdr3_nt
TRBD1	TRBV20-1	TRBJ1-4	few	CSALQGAYEKLFF	TGCAGTGCCCTACAGGGGGCTTATGAAAAACTGTTTTTT
NA	TRBV6-2/TRBV6-3	TRBJ1-1	NA	CASSFGGPLGTEAFF	TGTGCCAGCAGTTTCGGGGGACCGTTAGGCACTGAAGCTTTCTTT
NA	TRBV4-3	TRBJ1-4	few	CASSQDPGVFRGSNEKLFF	TGCGCCAGCAGCCAAGATCCCGGAGTATTCAGGGGCTCCAATGAAAAACTGTTTTTT
TRBD1	TRBV9	TRBJ1-2	few	CASSQGGQSNYGYTF	TGTGCCAGCAGCCAGGGGGGGCAGTCTAACTATGGCTACACCTTC
NA	TRBV6-2/TRBV6-3	TRBJ2-7	NA	CASSYSRERNYEQYF	TGTGCCAGCAGTTACTCCCGGGAGAGGAACTACGAGCAGTACTTC
NA	TRBV20-1	TRBJ2-2	NA	CSARSVPYTGELFF	TGCAGTGCTAGATCAGTTCCATACACCGGGGAGCTGTTTTTT
NA	TRBV7-4	TRBJ2-1	NA	CASIDPGHLYNEQFF	TGTGCCAGCATCGATCCCGGGCATCTGTACAATGAGCAGTTCTTC
NA	TRBV7-9	TRBJ2-3	few	CASSLAAGSDTQYF	TGTGCCAGCAGCTTAGCGGCAGGGTCGGATACGCAGTATTTT
NA	TRBV12-3/TRBV12-4	TRBJ1-1	NA	CASRTQERLEAFF	TGTGCCAGCAGGACCCAGGAGCGGCTTGAAGCTTTCTTT
NA	TRBV28	TRBJ2-5	NA	CASSFAGPSETQYF	TGTGCCAGCAGTTTCGCAGGTCCCTCGGAGACCCAGTACTTC
NA	TRBV7-2	TRBJ2-1	NA	CASSLALGREQFF	TGTGCCAGCAGCTTAGCGCTAGGACGCGAGCAGTTCTTC
TRBD1	TRBV28	TRBJ2-7	NA	CASSPTGTGTYSYEQYF	TGTGCCAGCAGTCCGACAGGGACAGGGACCTACTCCTACGAGCAGTACTTC
NA	TRBV20-1	TRBJ2-5	few	CSAPRQGQETQYF	TGCAGTGCCCCCCGGCAGGGCCAAGAGACCCAGTACTTC
NA	TRBV29-1	TRBJ2-1	NA	CSVEGQGGNEQFF	TGCAGCGTTGAAGGACAGGGAGGGAATGAGCAGTTCTTC
NA	TRBV12-3/TRBV12-4	TRBJ1-2	few	CASSRQGGRGYTF	TGTGCCAGCAGTCGCCAAGGGGGGCGAGGTTATACCTTC
NA	TRBV15	TRBJ1-1	NA	CATSPGTMNTEAFF	TGTGCCACCAGCCCAGGAACAATGAACACTGAAGCTTTCTTT
NA	TRBV20-1	TRBJ2-3	few	CSASRPGRISTDTQYF	TGCAGTGCTAGCCGTCCAGGGAGGATTAGCACAGATACGCAGTATTTT
NA	TRBV18	TRBJ2-7	NA	CASSLMGGFEQYF	TGTGCCAGCTCACTAATGGGGGGCTTCGAGCAGTACTTC
NA	TRBV7-2	TRBJ2-7	NA	CASSLGSGHLGNEQYF	TGTGCCAGCAGCTTAGGATCAGGACACCTTGGGAACGAGCAGTACTTC
TRBD2	TRBV28	TRBJ2-2	NA	CANGAGPNTGELFF	TGTGCCAACGGAGCGGGGCCGAACACCGGGGAGCTGTTTTTT
NA	TRBV7-1	TRBJ2-7	NA	CASSSGLSGHEQYF	TGTGCCAGCAGCTCCGGACTAAGCGGGCACGAGCAGTACTTC
TRBD1	TRBV20-1	TRBJ1-1	many	CSASDRTEAFF	TGCAGTGCTTCGGACAGGACTGAAGCTTTCTTT
NA	TRBV11-3	TRBJ1-1	few	CASSYNPGAEAFF	TGTGCCAGCAGCTACAACCCGGGCGCTGAAGCTTTCTTT